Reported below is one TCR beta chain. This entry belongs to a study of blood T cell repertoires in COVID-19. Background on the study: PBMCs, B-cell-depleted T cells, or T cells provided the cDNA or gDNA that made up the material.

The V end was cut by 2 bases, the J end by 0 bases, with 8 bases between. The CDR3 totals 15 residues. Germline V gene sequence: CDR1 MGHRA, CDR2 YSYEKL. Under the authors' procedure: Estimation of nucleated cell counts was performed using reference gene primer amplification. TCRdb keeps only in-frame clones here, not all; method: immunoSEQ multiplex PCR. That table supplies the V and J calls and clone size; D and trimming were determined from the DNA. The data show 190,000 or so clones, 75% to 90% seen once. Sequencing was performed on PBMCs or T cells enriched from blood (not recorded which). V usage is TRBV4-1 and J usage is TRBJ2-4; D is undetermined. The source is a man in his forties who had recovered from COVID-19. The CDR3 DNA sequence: TGCGCCAGCAGCCAAACACAAGTAGCCAAAAACATTCAGTACTTC. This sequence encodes CASSQTQVAKNIQYF.